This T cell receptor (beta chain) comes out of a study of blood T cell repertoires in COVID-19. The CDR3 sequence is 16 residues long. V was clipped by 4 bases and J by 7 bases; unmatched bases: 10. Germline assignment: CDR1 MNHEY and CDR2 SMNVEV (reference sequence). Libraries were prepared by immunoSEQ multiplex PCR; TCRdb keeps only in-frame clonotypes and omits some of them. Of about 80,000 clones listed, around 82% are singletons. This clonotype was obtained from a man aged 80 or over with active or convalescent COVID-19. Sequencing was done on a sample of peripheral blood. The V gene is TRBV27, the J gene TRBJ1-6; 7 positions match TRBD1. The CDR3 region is CASSWEHRGGNSPLHF. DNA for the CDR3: TGTGCCAGCAGTTGGGAGCACAGGGGTGGAAATTCACCCCTCCACTTT.